The sequence of this TCR beta chain was determined in a study of graft-versus-host responses after intestinal transplantation. Germline loops: CDR1 SGHDN, CDR2 FVKESK. The CDR3 loop spans 16 amino acids. V lost 1 base to trimming and J lost 5 bases; unmatched junction nucleotides: 9. The data were produced by immunoSEQ multiplex PCR, yet TCRdb's version contains in-frame clones alone and is incomplete. The sample contains 96,000 or so clones, around nine tenths of which appear only once. Points on this clone: Its antigen is undetermined.

Study findings and constraints: GvH clones were found in recipient marrow; some appeared first in ileum or blood. Early post-transplant declines in HvG were associated with peak levels of circulating GvH clones.

The V call is TRBV14, the J call TRBJ2-7; TRBD1 matches 9 bases. Sequencing used unstimulated CD4+ T cells sorted from spleen or lymph node cells, obtained before intestinal transplant. The clonotype comes from a human donor who received an intestinal transplant. This chain's CDR3 is CASSQGIGQGFHEQYF. Here the CDR3 DNA reads TGTGCCAGCAGCCAAGGTATTGGACAGGGGTTCCACGAGCAGTACTTC.